The rows below give T cell receptor beta chains drawn from one sample of a study of shared clonotypes between healthy human individuals. Method: immunoSEQ multiplex PCR; TCRdb's copy keeps in-frame clones and lacks some. The sample gives fewer than 550,000 clones, nearly 80% of which show up once; around 12% is in the top ten. The sequenced material came from PBMCs. The receptors were gathered from a woman aged 35 to 49 in good health. Some clones in this sample may be carry-over from other donors' samples. Both conserved end residues are part of each CDR3. The D gene is left open where the match is weak. Expanded clones get a size class; other rows say once, few or many, or leave the size out.

D	V	size	J	DNA	CDR3
-	TRBV6-1	many	TRBJ2-1	TGTGCCAGCAGTGAAGACGTGGGGCTCAGGACTGAGCAGTTCTTC	CASSEDVGLRTEQFF
-	TRBV10-3	once	TRBJ2-7	TGTGCCATCAGTGAGCCAGGGACTCTCCGCGAGCAGTACTTC	CAISEPGTLREQYF
TRBD1	TRBV5-4	-	TRBJ2-3	TGTGCCAGCAGTTGGGACAGGGGAACCCCAGATACGCAGTATTTT	CASSWDRGTPDTQYF
TRBD2	TRBV7-3	-	TRBJ2-7	TGTGCCAGCGCCCCCACTAGCGTTGTCGCCGACGAGCAGTACTTC	CASAPTSVVADEQYF
TRBD1	TRBV15	few	TRBJ1-1	TGTGCCACCAGCAGCGGGACAGGGGTCTTACTCGGATCTGAAGCTTTCTTT	CATSSGTGVLLGSEAFF
-	TRBV28	-	TRBJ1-3	TGTGCCAGCAGTTTCGATATGGAGAGCTCTGGAAACACCATATATTTT	CASSFDMESSGNTIYF
TRBD1	TRBV29-1	-	TRBJ2-2	TGCAGCGTTCTAAGGGACAGGGGCACCGGGGAGCTGTTTTTT	CSVLRDRGTGELFF
TRBD1	TRBV5-4	-	TRBJ2-5	TGTGCCAGCAGCCTCCCCGGGACAGGGGGCTGGGAGACCCAGTACTTC	CASSLPGTGGWETQYF
TRBD2	TRBV18	-	TRBJ2-7	TGTGCCAGCTCACTTAGCGGGAGTTCCTACGAGCAGTACTTC	CASSLSGSSYEQYF
TRBD2	TRBV19	-	TRBJ2-3	TGTGCCAGTAGTGTGGGACTAGCGGGAGTGTACGCAGATACGCAGTATTTT	CASSVGLAGVYADTQYF
TRBD2	TRBV11-2	few	TRBJ2-1	TGTGCCAGCAGCCCAGGGCCGGGACTAGCGGGTTACAATGAGCAGTTCTTC	CASSPGPGLAGYNEQFF
-	TRBV2	-	TRBJ2-3	TGTGCCAGCAGTGAAGCGGGGACCGTGGCAGATACGCAGTATTTT	CASSEAGTVADTQYF
-	TRBV18	-	TRBJ2-5	TGTGCCAGCTCACCACCCCTACAAGAGACCCAGTACTTC	CASSPPLQETQYF
TRBD2	TRBV7-9	-	TRBJ2-7	TGTGCCAGCAGCTTAGGTCCTCAGCGGGAGGGTAACGTCGAGCAGTACTTC	CASSLGPQREGNVEQYF
-	TRBV7-6	-	TRBJ1-2	TGTGCCAGCAGCTTAGCTGTCACAGGGACGCAAGGCTGCACCTTC	CASSLAVTGTQGCTF
TRBD1	TRBV7-3	-	TRBJ2-1	TGTGCCAGCAGCTTGGGACAGGGGCCCAACAATGAGCAGTTCTTC	CASSLGQGPNNEQFF
TRBD1	TRBV18	-	TRBJ2-7	TGTGCCAGCTCCCCGGACAGGAGCTCCTACGAGCAGTACTTC	CASSPDRSSYEQYF
-	TRBV30	-	TRBJ1-2	TGTGCCTGGAGACAGGGCAATGACTATGGCTACACCTTC	CAWRQGNDYGYTF
-	TRBV11-1	-	TRBJ2-7	TGTGCCAGCAGCTTCGGGACCTACGAGCAGTACTTC	CASSFGTYEQYF
-	TRBV30	-	TRBJ1-1	TGTGCCACCAGACAGACCACTGAAGCTTTCTTT	CATRQTTEAFF
-	TRBV5-1	-	TRBJ2-3	TGCGCCAGCAGCCAAGGACCAGGGAGGAACACAGATACGCAGTATTTT	CASSQGPGRNTDTQYF
-	TRBV6-1	few	TRBJ2-5	TGTGCCAGCCGCGAGGAACCAAGATTCGGGACCCAGTACTTC	CASREEPRFGTQYF
-	TRBV27	-	TRBJ2-5	TGTGCCAGCAGAAAAGGGCAGGGGAGACAAGAGACCCAGTACTTC	CASRKGQGRQETQYF
TRBD1	TRBV4-1	-	TRBJ2-1	TGCGCCAGCAGCCAATTAGGGACAGGGTCCTACAATGAGCAGTTCTTC	CASSQLGTGSYNEQFF
-	TRBV21-1	-	TRBJ2-1	TGTGCCAGCAGCAAACTAACCTTCGTAGCGGGAGGCTACAATGAGCAGTTCTTC	CASSKLTFVAGGYNEQFF
-	TRBV9	-	TRBJ2-3	TGTGCCAGCAGCGCCGACAGTCGGAGCACAGATACGCAGTATTTT	CASSADSRSTDTQYF
-	TRBV4-3	-	TRBJ2-5	TGCGCCAGCAGCCAAGAGGGCGGCAGGGGAGAGACCCAGTACTTC	CASSQEGGRGETQYF
-	TRBV27	few	TRBJ1-1	TGTGCCAGCAGAACAGGGCAGACTGAAGCTTTCTTT	CASRTGQTEAFF
TRBD1	TRBV6-1	once	TRBJ2-3	TGTGCCAGCAAAAGGACAGGCTATACGCAGTATTTT	CASKRTGYTQYF
-	TRBV10-3	-	TRBJ2-5	TGTGCCATCGCAGAGCGGCAAGAGACCCAGTACTTC	CAIAERQETQYF
TRBD1	TRBV6-6	-	TRBJ2-1	TGTGCCAGCAGTTACCGGACAGGGACGAATGAGCAGTTCTTC	CASSYRTGTNEQFF
TRBD1	TRBV4-1	-	TRBJ1-1	TGCGCCAGCAGCCAAGATTACCAGGGGGCCCCTGAAGCTTTCTTT	CASSQDYQGAPEAFF
TRBD1	TRBV7-2	-	TRBJ2-7	TGTGCCAGCAGCCTAAGAGGCGGACAGGGAGGCGAGCAGTACTTC	CASSLRGGQGGEQYF
-	TRBV14	-	TRBJ2-1	TGTGCCAGCAGCCCAAGATTTGGGGCGGTGGATTACAATGAGCAGTTCTTC	CASSPRFGAVDYNEQFF
-	TRBV2	-	TRBJ1-6	TGTGCCAGCAGTGAATTCGGGGGGAGCTCCTATAATTCACCCCTCCACTTT	CASSEFGGSSYNSPLHF
TRBD2	TRBV19	-	TRBJ2-1	TGTGCCAGTAGTCCCAGACTAGCGGGGGACCGCTCCTACAATGAGCAGTTCTTC	CASSPRLAGDRSYNEQFF
TRBD1	TRBV6-6	-	TRBJ1-5	TGTGCCAGCACCCCAAGGGGACAGATCAGCAATCAGCCCCAGCATTTT	CASTPRGQISNQPQHF
-	TRBV28	-	TRBJ1-1	TGTGCCAGCAGGTATCGGCTAAGGGGCCCCCCTGAAGCTTTCTTT	CASRYRLRGPPEAFF
-	TRBV28	few	TRBJ2-5	TGTGCCAGCAGCACTCCGGGCGGGATAGGGACCCAGTACTTC	CASSTPGGIGTQYF
TRBD2	TRBV4-3	-	TRBJ2-7	TGCGCCAGCAGCCAAGAATTAGCGGGCAACCACTACGAGCAGTACTTC	CASSQELAGNHYEQYF
TRBD2	TRBV4-1	-	TRBJ2-2	TGCGCCAGCAGCCAAGGTCCCGTAGCGGGAGCGGTCGGGGAGCTGTTTTTT	CASSQGPVAGAVGELFF